The rows below give T cell receptor beta chains drawn from one sample of a study of blood T cells in healthy people across ages. TCRdb redid the calling of the 5' RACE reads with MiXCR, one entry per CDR3 protein. The sample holds around 1,800,000 distinct CDR3 sequences; about 39% are singletons and the top ten take under 30%. Sequencing was carried out using blood. The receptors were sampled from a human donor in good health. Both conserved end residues are part of each CDR3. D genes are given only for firm matches. Where a row states a size, it is once, few, many or the class of an expanded clone; other rows omit it.

>.|TRBJ2-3|TRBD2|TRBV12-3/TRBV12-4
TGTGCCAGCAGTCCCCGACTAGCGATCTGGGGAGATACGCAGTATTTT
CASSPRLAIWGDTQYF
>.|TRBJ1-4|TRBD1|TRBV7-9
TGTGCCAGCAGGATTACAGGGGCTAATGAAAAACTGTTTTTT
CASRITGANEKLFF
>few|TRBJ1-2|.|TRBV18
TGTGCCAGCTCACCACCGGGACTTGGGAGTGGCTACACCTTC
CASSPPGLGSGYTF
>.|TRBJ2-3|.|TRBV4-3
TGCGCCAGCAGCCAAGGCGGTGACTACCCAACAGATACGCAGTATTTT
CASSQGGDYPTDTQYF
>few|TRBJ2-7|.|TRBV7-9
TGTGCCAGCAGCTTGGATGCAGGGGAGCCAACGCAGTACTTC
CASSLDAGEPTQYF
>.|TRBJ1-1|.|TRBV5-1
TGCGCCAGCAGCTTGAACGGGAGAACCAACACTGAAGCTTTCTTT
CASSLNGRTNTEAFF
>.|TRBJ1-1|.|TRBV6-5
TGTGCCAGCAGTTACGTTTTAGGGGAGAACACTGAAGCTTTCTTT
CASSYVLGENTEAFF
>.|TRBJ2-2|TRBD1|TRBV20-1
TGCAGTGCTAGAGTGGTCCCAGGGGGCCTTACCGGGGAGCTGTTTTTT
CSARVVPGGLTGELFF
>few|TRBJ2-7|.|TRBV6-5
TGTGCCAGCAGTATGACGTTCGGCAGGGAGTACGAGCAGTACTTC
CASSMTFGREYEQYF
>few|TRBJ2-7|.|TRBV13
TGTGCCAGCAGCTTAGGGGGGCACCTCGTGGAAGAGCAGTACTTC
CASSLGGHLVEEQYF
>.|TRBJ2-1|.|TRBV5-6
TGTGCCAGCAGCTTGGTTCGTTCAGGGGATCTAGGCAGTGAGCAGTTCTTC
CASSLVRSGDLGSEQFF
>.|TRBJ2-5|TRBD1|TRBV15
TGTGCCACCAGCAGAGGGGCTGGGACAGAAGAGACCCAGTACTTC
CATSRGAGTEETQYF
>.|TRBJ1-6|.|TRBV5-5
TGTGCCAGCAGCAGAACCGGACAGCCAAATTCACCCCTCCACTTT
CASSRTGQPNSPLHF
>.|TRBJ2-7|.|TRBV29-1
TGCAGCGTTGTTACGGTCTACGAGCAGTACTTC
CSVVTVYEQYF
>few|TRBJ2-7|TRBD2|TRBV20-1
TGCAGTGCCACCACTCGGGGGGGATACGAGCAGTACTTC
CSATTRGGYEQYF
>once|TRBJ2-7|.|TRBV3-1
TGTGCCAGCAGCCGAAACCGGGCCTTCGATACATCCTACGAGCAGTACTTC
CASSRNRAFDTSYEQYF
>.|TRBJ1-1|TRBD1|TRBV3-1
TGTGCCAGCAGCCAAGTTTCAGGGGGGCACACTGAAGCTTTCTTT
CASSQVSGGHTEAFF
>few|TRBJ1-2|.|TRBV5-1
TGCGCCAGTAGCAAGCGTTCGGAGTCCTATGGCTACACCTTC
CASSKRSESYGYTF
>.|TRBJ2-6|.|TRBV20-1
TGCAGTGCTAGAAAGCAACCTGCCTCCGGGGCCAACGTCCTGACTTTC
CSARKQPASGANVLTF
>.|TRBJ2-5|.|TRBV20-1
TGCAGTGGGGGCAGAGACCAAGAGACCCAGTACTTC
CSGGRDQETQYF
>.|TRBJ2-3|.|TRBV7-9
TGTGCCAGCAGCCCTCCTTTCCTCACAGATACGCAGTATTTT
CASSPPFLTDTQYF
>many|TRBJ2-1|.|TRBV29-1
TGCAGCGTTGTCCCAGGGTCGAATGAGCAGTTCTTC
CSVVPGSNEQFF
>.|TRBJ2-5|.|TRBV4-2
TGTGCCAGCAGCTTGTCCCCGGGGGAGATAGAGACCCAGTACTTC
CASSLSPGEIETQYF
>.|TRBJ2-5|TRBD1|TRBV27
TGTGCCAGCAGGCTCCTCAGGGGACAGGAGACCCAGTACTTC
CASRLLRGQETQYF
>.|TRBJ1-2|TRBD1|TRBV6-1
TGTGCCAGCATCAGACAGGGGGCTCGGAAAGGCTACACCTTC
CASIRQGARKGYTF
>few|TRBJ2-7|.|TRBV20-1
TGCAGTGCTAGAATTATATTTTCTGGATTCTCCTACGAGCAGTACTTC
CSARIIFSGFSYEQYF
>few|TRBJ1-2|.|TRBV29-1
TGCAGCGTTGAAGATTGGGGGCGCGACTATGGCTACACCTTC
CSVEDWGRDYGYTF
>.|TRBJ2-3|TRBD2|TRBV29-1
TGCAGCGTTGCTCCGGGGGGGCGTGGAGATACGCAGTATTTT
CSVAPGGRGDTQYF
>few|TRBJ2-5|.|TRBV29-1
TGCAGCGTTGAATTGGGCAGGGAAAGGGAGACCCAGTACTTC
CSVELGRERETQYF
>.|TRBJ1-2|TRBD1|TRBV7-2
TGTGCCAGCAGCTTGACAGGGGATGGGGTTGGCTACACCTTC
CASSLTGDGVGYTF
>.|TRBJ1-2|TRBD1|TRBV20-1
TGCAGTGCCAGAGCGTCAGGGGGCCCTAACTATGGCTACACCTTC
CSARASGGPNYGYTF
>.|TRBJ1-1|.|TRBV2
TGTGCCAGCAGTGTTAAGACTTGGGCTGAAGCTTTCTTT
CASSVKTWAEAFF